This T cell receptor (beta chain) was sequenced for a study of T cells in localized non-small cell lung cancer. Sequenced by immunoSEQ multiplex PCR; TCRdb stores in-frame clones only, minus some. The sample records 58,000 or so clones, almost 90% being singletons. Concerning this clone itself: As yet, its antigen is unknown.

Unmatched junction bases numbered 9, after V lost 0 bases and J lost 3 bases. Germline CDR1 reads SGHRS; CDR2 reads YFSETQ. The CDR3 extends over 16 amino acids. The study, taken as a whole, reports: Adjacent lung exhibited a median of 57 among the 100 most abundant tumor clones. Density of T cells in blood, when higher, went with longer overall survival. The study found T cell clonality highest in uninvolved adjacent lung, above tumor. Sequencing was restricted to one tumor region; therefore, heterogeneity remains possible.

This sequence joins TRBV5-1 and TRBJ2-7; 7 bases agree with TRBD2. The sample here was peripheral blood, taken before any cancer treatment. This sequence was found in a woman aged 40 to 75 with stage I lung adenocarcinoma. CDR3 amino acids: CASSLGPVGGDYEQYF. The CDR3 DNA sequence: TGCGCCAGCAGCTTGGGCCCTGTGGGAGGGGACTACGAGCAGTACTTC.